A selection of T cell receptor beta chains follows, all from one sample in a study of blood T cell repertoires in COVID-19. The assay was immunoSEQ multiplex PCR, and TCRdb's table has in-frame clones only and misses some. The table has about 200,000 clones, about nine tenths seen once; the top ten hold 0.6% to 0.9%. Sequenced sample: peripheral blood. The receptors were gathered from a woman between 65 and 79 years old with acute or convalescent COVID-19. Both conserved end residues are part of each CDR3. D genes are given only for firm matches. Size is stated for part of the rows, as once, few or many counts, or as a class when the clone is expanded.

d_gene,j_gene,v_gene,abundance,CDR3aa,CDR3nt
.,TRBJ2-7,TRBV5-4,.,CASSLARSEQYF,TGTGCCAGCAGCTTGGCCCGTTCCGAGCAGTACTTC
TRBD1,TRBJ2-2,TRBV15,.,CATSTYRGQWESGELFF,TGTGCCACCAGCACCTACCGGGGACAGTGGGAATCCGGGGAGCTGTTTTTT
TRBD1,TRBJ2-7,TRBV2,.,CASSRPQQGHEQYF,TGTGCCAGCAGTCGACCCCAACAGGGGCACGAGCAGTACTTC
TRBD2,TRBJ2-3,TRBV5-4,.,CASSLALRGTTDTQYF,TGTGCCAGCAGCCTCGCCTTGCGGGGGACCACAGATACGCAGTATTTT
.,TRBJ2-7,TRBV5-4,.,CASSFRDEQYF,TGTGCCAGCAGCTTTAGAGACGAGCAGTACTTC
.,TRBJ1-1,TRBV5-4,.,CASSLGTQNTEAFF,TGTGCCAGCAGCTTGGGGACTCAGAACACTGAAGCTTTCTTT
.,TRBJ2-7,TRBV18,once,CASSPSQGRVEQYF,TGTGCCAGCTCACCATCGCAGGGAAGGGTCGAGCAGTACTTC
.,TRBJ1-2,TRBV12-5,.,CASGLLGNLTNGYTF,TGTGCTAGTGGTTTGCTCGGGAACCTAACTAATGGCTACACCTTC
.,TRBJ2-1,TRBV28,.,CASRREPQNNEQFF,TGTGCCAGCCGACGGGAGCCCCAGAACAATGAGCAGTTCTTC
TRBD1,TRBJ2-5,TRBV5-4,.,CASSADRGTQETQYF,TGTGCCAGCAGCGCCGACAGGGGGACACAAGAGACCCAGTACTTC
.,TRBJ1-5,TRBV28,.,CASTSPGLGQPQHF,TGTGCCAGCACCAGTCCGGGACTCGGTCAGCCCCAGCATTTT